What follows describes a single T cell receptor beta chain. Its antigen remains unknown. Sorted-subset replicate PCRs used around 220 ng DNA, some 33,000 T cell genomes. Sequencing used immunoSEQ multiplex PCR; TCRdb keeps in-frame clones, though not all of them. The table has 2 million to 2.5 million clones, 85% to 95% seen once; the top ten hold approximately 0.41%. This record belongs to a study of shared clonotypes between healthy human individuals. Among the donors, all were Caucasian adults who lived in Nashville, Tennessee. Study-level results: When naive CD4 clonotypes were compared across a handful of donors, 4% to 6.5% were shared. Memory subsets generally showed smaller estimated richness than naive subsets did.

CDR1 is SGHAT, CDR2 FQDESV, per germline (reference sequence). The CDR3 is made up of 15 amino acids. V was trimmed by 5 bases and J by 0 bases, leaving 10 bases between them. This chain links TRBV11-1 with TRBJ2-2; TRBD1 is a possible D gene (6 bases). Sequencing was carried out using naive CD4+ T cells from PBMCs. Subset of the sample: CD45RA+ positively selected. This TCR was sampled from a man aged 18 to 30 in good health. Some clones in this sample may be carry-over from other donors' samples. In DNA, the CDR3 is TGTGCCAGCAGCGATCGGGACACGAACACCGGGGAGCTGTTTTTT. Protein: CASSDRDTNTGELFF.